This T cell receptor (beta chain) derives from a study of somatic mutations in cytotoxic T cells in rheumatoid arthritis (dated 2017 in TCRdb). Regarding the complete study: Right after diagnosis and prior to the start of any treatment, more than 25 ml EDTA of peripheral blood was drawn from patients. Some T-cell populations stained with V beta antibodies were sorted by flow on a FACSAria II or Sony SH800 to nearly 100% purity, with sorted V beta1+ cells additionally subjected to TCRB sequencing. TCRB deep sequencing covered some 65 patients with rheumatoid arthritis along with 15 to 20 healthy controls. Median age was essentially the same in the patient group and the control group. Whether expanded CD8+ T-cell clones in untreated, newly diagnosed rheumatoid arthritis carry somatic mutations was the study question, and clonality was characterized with TCRB deep sequencing. Overall study results and their limits: An increase of CD8+ clonality with age was seen in patients (Spearman r ~ 0.49) but not in healthy controls. The expanded CD8+ clones had unknown antigen targets, and not appearing in virus-specific databases did not rule out that they were virus-specific. The largest CD8+ clone made up more than 20% of CD8+ cells in about an eighth of the 65 patients, and blood and synovial fluid shared several identical CD8+ TCRB sequences. Rheumatoid arthritis patients and age-matched healthy controls did not significantly differ in CD8+ T-cell clonality. The slight TRBV07 underrepresentation in patients was not adjusted for multiple comparisons.

Comment on this clone: The clone's antigen remains unknown. No base quality values were provided; no much bigger clone lies one nucleotide off.

The germline V gene sets CDR1 to SGHRS and CDR2 to YFSETQ. The CDR3 runs 15 amino acids, cysteine and phenylalanine included. Left in the record is the CDR3 DNA by itself, 45 bases read in frame from the first base. V lost 3 bases and J lost 4 bases; the stretch between them is 13 bases long. Positive magnetic bead selection on an AutoMACS was used to isolate CD4+ and CD8+ cells, with flow cytometry used to check purity. Initial screening for clonal expansions relied on flow cytometry with a TCR V beta antibody panel, after which sorted CD8+ fractions underwent TCRB deep sequencing for characterization. Ficoll-Paque PLUS density gradient separation was used to isolate peripheral blood mononuclear cells. DNA from CD4-enriched, CD8-enriched or PBMC samples was extracted using Nucleospin Tissue or Tissue XS kits and then quantified on a Qubit 2.0 fluorometer. The immunoSEQ assay was applied to genomic DNA for TCRB CDR3 sequencing. The paper's data handling went like this. When patient CD8+ clones exceeding 1% were checked against published virus-specific TCRB sequences, only a few matched. Only productive TCRB rearrangements were included in the analyses. A clone was defined by a unique TCRB CDR3 sequence, and clonality was computed as a productive clonality index based on Shannon entropy. Repertoire overlap between two samples was calculated from the template counts of each clone relative to total templates per sample. Flow cytometry-measured V-gene usage correlated with V-gene usage from TCRB sequencing, with a Spearman r of roughly 0.61. The clones in this table, taken by TCRdb from immuneACCESS, are in-frame only. Not every clone is retained; where verified, under half of the shortfall comes from an unresolved V gene, and the cause of the rest is unknown. Clonal size and the V and J genes are those of that table, whereas D and trimming came from the DNA. The sample table records 9,000 to 9,500 clones; roughly 85% of these occur just once. The ten largest account for 36% of the sample.

The TCR comes from an adult with rheumatoid arthritis. Recombination joined TRBV5-1 with TRBJ1-4; no D gene is confidently identified. What was sequenced was CD8+ T cells sorted from blood. The DNA sequence is given as TGCGCCAGCAGCTACCAGCCCTCGAGTAATGAAAAACTGTTTTTT. The encoded protein is CASSYQPSSNEKLFF.